This TCR beta chain was sequenced during a study of blood T cell repertoires in COVID-19. Using immunoSEQ multiplex PCR, the repertoire was profiled, and TCRdb retains in-frame clones only, with some absent. The table shows 170,000 or so clones, with 80% to 85% occurring only once. This CDR3 has 19 amino acids. Per the germline V gene, CDR1 is SGHTS and CDR2 is YDEGEE. Trimming removed 4 bases from V and 3 bases from J; junction bases left unmatched: 14. The receptor was isolated from a woman in her fifties or sixties with acute or convalescent COVID-19. The sequenced material came from peripheral blood. The chain couples TRBV5-8 to TRBJ1-5; 12 positions agree with TRBD1. CDR3 region: CASSQTGTGGFGVNQPQHF. The CDR3 bases are TGTGCCAGCAGCCAAACCGGGACAGGGGGCTTTGGGGTCAATCAGCCCCAGCATTTT.